This TCR beta chain was captured by sequencing in a study of blood T cell repertoires in COVID-19. Study details: Sources were T cells, B-cell-depleted T cells, or PBMCs; the material itself was cDNA or gDNA.

This clone came up once. Profiling relied on immunoSEQ multiplex PCR, and the TCRdb table lists in-frame clones only, not all of them. The table lists about 72,000 clones, about 81% of them singletons, with around a sixth in the top ten. This CDR3 comprises 11 residues. The V and J ends lost 4 bases and 7 bases respectively, with 10 bases between them. Germline V CDR1 and CDR2: DFQATT, SNEGSKA (reference sequence). The sequence derives from a human donor in a cohort sampled during active COVID-19. This chain joins TRBV20-1 and TRBJ2-5; the D gene is possibly TRBD2 (6 bases). The sample consisted of peripheral blood. The CDR3 sequence: CSATHSGTQYF. For the CDR3, the DNA is TGCAGTGCTACTCATAGCGGGACCCAGTACTTC.